This T cell receptor (beta chain) originates from a study of blood T cell repertoires in COVID-19. As for the study in general: Sites in the United States, Italy and Spain provided acute and convalescent COVID-19 samples. PBMCs, B-cell-depleted T cells, or T cells were the source of the cDNA or gDNA that made up the material.

This clone was counted a single time. Per germline, CDR1 GTSNPN and CDR2 SVGIG (reference sequence). The CDR3 runs to 15 residues. Trimming shortened V by 4 bases and J by 0 bases, and 16 bases separated the two germline ends. How the authors handled the data: Estimated nucleated cell counts came from reference gene primer amplification. The protocol was immunoSEQ multiplex PCR, while the TCRdb copy is restricted to in-frame clones and leaves out a portion. That table is the source of V, J and clone size, and D and trimming were worked out from the DNA. The table includes 90,000 to 120,000 clones, 84% detected once.

This TCR came from a human donor in a cohort sampled during active COVID-19. J is TRBJ2-7 and V is TRBV30; tentatively, D is TRBD2 (6 bases). Sample: peripheral blood. The CDR3 region has the DNA TGTGCCTGGAATATTTTGGAGGGGCTCTCCTACGAGCAGTACTTC. Its protein product is CAWNILEGLSYEQYF.